The 5 T cell receptor beta chains below were found in one sample sequenced in a study of T cell changes during pregnancy in multiple sclerosis. TCRdb keeps only in-frame clones here, not all; method: immunoSEQ multiplex PCR. The sample yields about 58,000 clones, 93% seen once. This material consisted of CD8+ T cells from peripheral blood mononuclear cells, taken in the second trimester of pregnancy. The receptors come from a female donor with multiple sclerosis, enrolled in a pregnancy study.

The chain couples TRBV15 to TRBJ2-7; 7 bases are a match to TRBD1. The CDR3 contains 17 residues. Germline CDR1 reads LNHNV; CDR2 reads YYDKDF (reference sequence). The V gene end was trimmed by 1 base and the J gene end by 3 bases; junction bases not matched to a gene: 12. The CDR3 DNA reads as TGTGCCACCAGCAGAGGACTCACCGGGACAGCAGACTACGAGCAGTACTTC. Amino acid sequence: CATSRGLTGTADYEQYF.

This rearrangement joins TRBV9 to TRBJ1-4; 10 bases map to TRBD1. Germline V gene lookup returns CDR1 SGDLS and CDR2 YYNGEE. V shed 3 bases, J shed 0 bases, and the junction held 2 bases outside the gene matches. This CDR3 contains 16 residues. The CDR3 region is CASSDGTGATNEKLFF. DNA of the CDR3: TGTGCCAGCAGCGATGGGACAGGGGCAACTAATGAAAAACTGTTTTTT.

The chain combines TRBV7-3 with TRBJ2-3; the match to TRBD2 covers 7 bases. V was pared by 5 bases and J by 2 bases, with 7 bases of the junction left unmatched. Germline V gene lookup returns CDR1 SGHTA and CDR2 FQGTGA. The CDR3 runs to 15 residues. The CDR3 region is CASSKTGGTTDTQYF. For the CDR3, the DNA is TGTGCCAGCAGCAAAACGGGGGGTACCACAGATACGCAGTATTTT.

The rearrangement links TRBV13 to TRBJ1-3, with D perhaps matching TRBD1 (6 bases). Germline lookup yields CDR1 PRHDT and CDR2 FYEKMQ (reference sequence). Trimming stripped 4 bases from V and 1 base from J, with 11 bases between. This CDR3 contains 15 residues. The CDR3 DNA is TGTGCCAGCAGCTACCTCAGGGGATCTGGAAACACCATATATTTT. Protein sequence: CASSYLRGSGNTIYF.

The chain has TRBV7-6 and TRBJ2-3, with D possibly matching TRBD1 (7 bases). The CDR3 sequence is 14 residues long. The ends were cut back, 5 bases at V and 7 bases at J, with 16 bases in the middle. From germline, CDR1 is SGHVS and CDR2 FNYEAQ. The CDR3 sequence: CASSEAGTAHTQYF. As DNA, the CDR3 is TGTGCCAGCAGCGAGGCGGGGACAGCACATACGCAGTATTTT.